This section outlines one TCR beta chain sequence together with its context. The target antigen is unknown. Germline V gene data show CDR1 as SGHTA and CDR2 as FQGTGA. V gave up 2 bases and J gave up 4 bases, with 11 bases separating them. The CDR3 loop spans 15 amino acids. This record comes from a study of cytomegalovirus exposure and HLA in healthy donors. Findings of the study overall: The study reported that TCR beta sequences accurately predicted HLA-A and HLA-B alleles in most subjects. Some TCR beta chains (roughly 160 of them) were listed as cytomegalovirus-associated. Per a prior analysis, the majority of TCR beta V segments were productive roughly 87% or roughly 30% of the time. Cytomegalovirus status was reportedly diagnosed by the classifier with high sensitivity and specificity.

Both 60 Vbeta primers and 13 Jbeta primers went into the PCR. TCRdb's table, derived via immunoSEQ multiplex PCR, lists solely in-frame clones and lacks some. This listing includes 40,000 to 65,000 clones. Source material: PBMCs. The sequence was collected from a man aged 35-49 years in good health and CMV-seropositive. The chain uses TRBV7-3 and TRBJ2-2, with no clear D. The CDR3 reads CASSLGPVGTGELFF. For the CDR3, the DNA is TGTGCCAGCAGCTTAGGGCCTGTGGGCACCGGGGAGCTGTTTTTT.